A single sample is the source of the 2 T cell receptor beta chains below, sequenced in a study of HIV-infected patients and healthy controls. 400 to 550 ng RNA was reverse transcribed with alpha and beta constant-region primers. Each of the alpha and beta chains got its own library through chain-specific third strand synthesis with indices. TCRdb itself ran the 5' RACE reads through MiXCR, one entry per CDR3 protein. Among 10,000 or so distinct CDR3 sequences listed, roughly 8% were seen once. The repertoire came from unfractionated whole blood and reflected all unsorted peripheral T cells. The sequenced sample was blood. Receptor source: an adult in good health.

This clonotype was recorded many times. The chain employs TRBV6-2 or TRBV6-3 and TRBJ2-2, with 8 bases lining up with TRBD2. V gave up 5 bases and J gave up 1 base; unmatched junction bases: 3. CDR1 is MNHEY, CDR2 SVGEGT, per germline. CDR3 length: 15 residues. CDR3 DNA: TGTGCCAGCAGTAGGACTAGCCAGAACACCGGGGAGCTGTTTTTT. Its translation is CASSRTSQNTGELFF.

By share, this clonotype counts as medium-sized. A read error may produce the germline difference seen at one junction end. The chain links TRBV20-1 to TRBJ2-1; no clear D gene. This CDR3 region has 13 residues. From germline, CDR1 is DFQATT and CDR2 SNEGSKA (reference sequence). CDR3 nucleotides: TGCAGTGCCAGAGGTAGATTTGGGAATGAGCAGTTCTTC. This codes for CSARGRFGNEQFF.